This TCR beta chain comes out of a study of blood T cell repertoires in COVID-19. At the level of the study: Sites across the United States, Italy and Spain contributed samples from acute and convalescent COVID-19. T cells, B-cell-depleted T cells, or PBMCs provided the cDNA or gDNA that served as material.

Original methodology: Amplification with reference gene primers provided the estimates of nucleated cell counts. Sequencing used immunoSEQ multiplex PCR; TCRdb keeps in-frame clones, though not all of them. V and J calls and clone size are those listed in that table; D and trimming were worked out from the DNA. The sample has over 140,000 clones; about 82% are singletons. Germline V gives CDR1 SGDLS, CDR2 YYNGEE. CDR3 length: 14 residues. V was clipped by 5 bases and J by 7 bases, with 18 bases between them. This TCR derives from an elderly woman with active or convalescent COVID-19. The sequencing input was peripheral blood. The J gene is TRBJ1-1, the V gene TRBV9, with D possibly being TRBD1 (5 bases). The CDR3 region has the DNA TGTGCCAGCAGGAGGATAGGGGATCTGGGTGAAGCTTTCTTT. It codes for CASRRIGDLGEAFF.